This T cell receptor beta chain derives from a study of beta chain features in type 1 diabetes. General study findings and limits: Type 1 diabetes patients showed a moderate but significant shortening of TCRB CDR3s in all four CD4+ subsets. VDJ junctions from type 1 diabetes patients carried fewer insertions and larger deletions.

Note on this clone: As yet, its antigen is unknown.

Expressed TCRB transcripts were sequenced after all isolated RNA was converted to cDNA. The protocol was immunoSEQ multiplex PCR, while the TCRdb copy is restricted to in-frame clones and leaves out a portion. The sample has around 600,000 clones, under 15% seen once. This clonotype originated in a man aged 25 to 45 with type 1 diabetes. Sample: naive CD4+ T cells from blood.

CDR3 bases: TGTGCCAGCGCCTGGGGCGGGAATTCACCCCTCCACTTT. Protein sequence: CASAWGGNSPLHF. The J gene is TRBJ1-6, the V gene TRBV6-6, with D perhaps TRBD1 (5 bases). Trimming removed 8 bases from V and 7 bases from J, with 12 bases in between. CDR1 and CDR2 (germline): MNHNY, SVGAGI (reference sequence). This CDR3 is 13 amino acids long.